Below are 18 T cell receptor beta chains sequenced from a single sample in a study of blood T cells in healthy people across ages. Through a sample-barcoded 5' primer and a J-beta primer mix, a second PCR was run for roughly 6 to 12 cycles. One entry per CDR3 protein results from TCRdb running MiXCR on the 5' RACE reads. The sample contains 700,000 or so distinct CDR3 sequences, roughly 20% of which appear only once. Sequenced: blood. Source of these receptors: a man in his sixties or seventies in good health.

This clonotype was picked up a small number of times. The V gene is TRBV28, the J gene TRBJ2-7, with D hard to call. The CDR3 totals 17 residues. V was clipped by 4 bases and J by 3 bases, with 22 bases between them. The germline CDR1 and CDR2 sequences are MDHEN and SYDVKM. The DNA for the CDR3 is TGTGCCAGCAGTTCCATGAGAGTGTCAGGATCCCGCTACGAGCAGTACTTC. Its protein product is CASSSMRVSGSRYEQYF.

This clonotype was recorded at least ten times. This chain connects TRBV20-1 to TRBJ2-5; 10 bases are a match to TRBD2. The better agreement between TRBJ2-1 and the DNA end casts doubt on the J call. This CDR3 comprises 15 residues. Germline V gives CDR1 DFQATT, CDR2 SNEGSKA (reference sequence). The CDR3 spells CSARPTGLARNEQFF. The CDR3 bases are TGCAGTGCTAGACCTACGGGACTAGCGCGCAATGAGCAGTTCTTC.

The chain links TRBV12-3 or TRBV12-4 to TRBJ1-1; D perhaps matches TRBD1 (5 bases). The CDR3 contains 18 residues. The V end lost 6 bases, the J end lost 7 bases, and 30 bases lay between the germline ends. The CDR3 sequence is CASSPPPGFSIREGEAFF. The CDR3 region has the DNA TGTGCCAGCAGCCCACCTCCAGGGTTCTCCATTAGGGAGGGTGAAGCTTTCTTT.

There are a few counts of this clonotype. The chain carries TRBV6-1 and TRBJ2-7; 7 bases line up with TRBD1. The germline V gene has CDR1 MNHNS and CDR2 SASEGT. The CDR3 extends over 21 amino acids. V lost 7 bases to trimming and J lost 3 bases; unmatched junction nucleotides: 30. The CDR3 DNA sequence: TGTGCCAGCACCAGGGGGACGGTTTCTCCCCTCGGCGAAAGAATAAACTACGAGCAGTACTTC. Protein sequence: CASTRGTVSPLGERINYEQYF.

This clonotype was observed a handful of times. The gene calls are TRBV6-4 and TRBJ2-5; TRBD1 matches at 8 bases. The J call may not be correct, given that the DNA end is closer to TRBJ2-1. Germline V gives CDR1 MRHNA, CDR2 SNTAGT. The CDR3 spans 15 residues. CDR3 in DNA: TGTGCCAGCAGTTCTGGGCAGGGGGCGAGCAATGAGCAGTTCTTC. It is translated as CASSSGQGASNEQFF.

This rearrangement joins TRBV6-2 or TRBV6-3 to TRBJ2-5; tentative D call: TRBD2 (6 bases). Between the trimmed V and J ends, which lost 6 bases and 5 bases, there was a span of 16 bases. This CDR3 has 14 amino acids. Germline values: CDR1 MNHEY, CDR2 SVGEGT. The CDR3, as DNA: TGTGCCAGCAGGCCGACTAGTAGAGGGGAGACCCAGTACTTC. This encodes CASRPTSRGETQYF.

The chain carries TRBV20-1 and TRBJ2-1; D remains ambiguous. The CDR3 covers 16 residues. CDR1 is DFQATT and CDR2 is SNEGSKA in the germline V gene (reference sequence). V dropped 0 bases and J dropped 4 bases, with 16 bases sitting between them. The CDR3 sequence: CSAREEIGSLYNEQFF. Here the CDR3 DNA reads TGCAGTGCTAGAGAGGAAATAGGGTCATTGTACAATGAGCAGTTCTTC.

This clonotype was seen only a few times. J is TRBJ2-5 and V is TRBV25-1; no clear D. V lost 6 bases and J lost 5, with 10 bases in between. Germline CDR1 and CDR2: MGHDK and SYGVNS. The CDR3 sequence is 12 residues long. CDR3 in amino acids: CASSGQAETQYF. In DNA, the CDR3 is TGTGCCAGCAGCGGGCAAGCGGAGACCCAGTACTTC.

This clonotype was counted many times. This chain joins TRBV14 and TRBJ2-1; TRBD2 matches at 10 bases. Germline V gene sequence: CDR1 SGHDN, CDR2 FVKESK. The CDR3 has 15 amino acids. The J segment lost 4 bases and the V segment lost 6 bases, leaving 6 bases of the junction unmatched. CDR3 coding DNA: TGTGCCAGCAGTGTCCTAGCGGGAGTTTACAATGAGCAGTTCTTC. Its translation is CASSVLAGVYNEQFF.

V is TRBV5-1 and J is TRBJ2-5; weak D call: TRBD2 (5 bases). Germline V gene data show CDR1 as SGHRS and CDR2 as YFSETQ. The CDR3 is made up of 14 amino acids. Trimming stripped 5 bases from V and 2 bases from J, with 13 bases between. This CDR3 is CASRFSELQETQYF. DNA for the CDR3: TGCGCCAGCAGGTTTAGCGAGCTACAAGAGACCCAGTACTTC. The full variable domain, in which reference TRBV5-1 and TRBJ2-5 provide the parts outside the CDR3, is KAGVTQTPRYLIKTRGQQVTLSCSPISGHRSVSWYQQTPGQGLQFLFEYFSETQRNKGNFPGRFSGRQFSNSRSEMNVSTLELGDSALYLCASRFSELQETQYFGPGTRLLVL.

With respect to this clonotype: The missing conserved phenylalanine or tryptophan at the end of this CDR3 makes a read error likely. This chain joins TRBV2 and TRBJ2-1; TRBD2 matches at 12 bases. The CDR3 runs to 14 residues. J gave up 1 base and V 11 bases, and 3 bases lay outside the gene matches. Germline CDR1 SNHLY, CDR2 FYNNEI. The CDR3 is CAGLAGSSYNEQFS. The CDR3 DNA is TGTGCCGGACTAGCGGGGAGTTCCTACAATGAGCAGTTCTCC.

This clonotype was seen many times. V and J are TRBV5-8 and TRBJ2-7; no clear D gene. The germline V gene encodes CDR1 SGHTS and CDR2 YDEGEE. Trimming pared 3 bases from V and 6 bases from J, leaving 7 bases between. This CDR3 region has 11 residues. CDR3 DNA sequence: TGTGCCAGCAGCTGGTTCTCCGAGCAGTACTTC. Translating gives CASSWFSEQYF.

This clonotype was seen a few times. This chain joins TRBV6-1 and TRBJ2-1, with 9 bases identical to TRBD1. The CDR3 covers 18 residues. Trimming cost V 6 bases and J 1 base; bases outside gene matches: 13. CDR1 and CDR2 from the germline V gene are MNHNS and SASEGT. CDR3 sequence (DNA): TGTGCCAGCAGCTTCACCACAGGGGGCAGCGTTTCCTACAATGAGCAGTTCTTC. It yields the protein CASSFTTGGSVSYNEQFF.

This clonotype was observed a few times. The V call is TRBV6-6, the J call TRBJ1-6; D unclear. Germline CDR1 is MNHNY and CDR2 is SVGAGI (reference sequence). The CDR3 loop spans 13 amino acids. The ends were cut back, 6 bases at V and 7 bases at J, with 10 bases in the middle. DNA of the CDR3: TGTGCCAGCAGCCCGAATTCCAATTCACCCCTCCACTTT. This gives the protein CASSPNSNSPLHF.

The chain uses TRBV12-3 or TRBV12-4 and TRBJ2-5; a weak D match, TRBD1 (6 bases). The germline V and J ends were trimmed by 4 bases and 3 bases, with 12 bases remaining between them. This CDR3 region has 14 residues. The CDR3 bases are TGTGCCAGCAGTTCCGTCAGGGGTAAAGAGACCCAGTACTTC. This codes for CASSSVRGKETQYF.

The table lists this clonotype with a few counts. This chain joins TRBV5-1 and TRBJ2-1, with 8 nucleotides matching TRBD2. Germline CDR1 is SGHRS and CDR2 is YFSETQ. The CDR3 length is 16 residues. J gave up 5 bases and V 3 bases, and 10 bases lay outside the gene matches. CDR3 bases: TGCGCCAGCAGCTCGAGGAAAATAGCGGGGCACAATGAGCAGTTCTTC. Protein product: CASSSRKIAGHNEQFF. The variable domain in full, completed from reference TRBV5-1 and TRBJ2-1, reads KAGVTQTPRYLIKTRGQQVTLSCSPISGHRSVSWYQQTPGQGLQFLFEYFSETQRNKGNFPGRFSGRQFSNSRSEMNVSTLELGDSALYLCASSSRKIAGHNEQFFGPGTRLTVL.

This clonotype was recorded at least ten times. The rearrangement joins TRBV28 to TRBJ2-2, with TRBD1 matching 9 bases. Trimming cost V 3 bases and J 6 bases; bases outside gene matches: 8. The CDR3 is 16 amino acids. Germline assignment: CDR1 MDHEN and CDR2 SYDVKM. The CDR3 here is CASSLLGTGSAGELFF. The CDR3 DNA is TGTGCCAGCAGTTTGTTAGGGACAGGGTCCGCCGGGGAGCTGTTTTTT.

The CDR3 sequence is CASSEARYRDYGYTF. In nucleotides, the CDR3 is TGTGCCAGCAGTGAAGCTCGTTATCGGGACTATGGCTACACCTTC. The chain joins TRBV6-1 to TRBJ1-2; D remains ambiguous. The germline V and J ends were trimmed by 0 bases and 3 bases, with 11 bases remaining between them. CDR1 MNHNS and CDR2 SASEGT come from the germline V gene. The CDR3 is made up of 15 amino acids.